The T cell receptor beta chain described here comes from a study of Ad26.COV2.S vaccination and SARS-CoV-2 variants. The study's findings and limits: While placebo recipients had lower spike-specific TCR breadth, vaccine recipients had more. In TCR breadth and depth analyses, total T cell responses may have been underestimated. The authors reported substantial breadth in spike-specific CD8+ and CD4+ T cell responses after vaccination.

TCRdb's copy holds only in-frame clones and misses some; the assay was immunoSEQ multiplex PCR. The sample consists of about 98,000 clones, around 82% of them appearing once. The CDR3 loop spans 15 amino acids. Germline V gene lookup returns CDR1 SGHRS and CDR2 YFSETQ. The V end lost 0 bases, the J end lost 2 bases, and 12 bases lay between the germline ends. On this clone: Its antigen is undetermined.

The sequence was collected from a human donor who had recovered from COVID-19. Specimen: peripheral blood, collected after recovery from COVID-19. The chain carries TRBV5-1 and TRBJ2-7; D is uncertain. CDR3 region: CASSLAPGSAYEQYF. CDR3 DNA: TGCGCCAGCAGCTTGGCCCCCGGCAGTGCCTACGAGCAGTACTTC.